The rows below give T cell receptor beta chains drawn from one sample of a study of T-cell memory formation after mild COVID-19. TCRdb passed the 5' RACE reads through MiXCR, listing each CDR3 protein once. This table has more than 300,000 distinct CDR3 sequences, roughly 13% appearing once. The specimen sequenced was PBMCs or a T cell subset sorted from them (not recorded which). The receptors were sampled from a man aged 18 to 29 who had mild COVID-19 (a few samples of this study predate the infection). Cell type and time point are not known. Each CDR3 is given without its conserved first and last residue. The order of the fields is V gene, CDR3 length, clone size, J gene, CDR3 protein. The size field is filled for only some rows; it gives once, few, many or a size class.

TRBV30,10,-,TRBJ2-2,AWSGGPLELF
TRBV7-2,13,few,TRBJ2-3,ASSSYGGRPDTQY
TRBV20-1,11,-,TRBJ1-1,SATTTGTNFGF
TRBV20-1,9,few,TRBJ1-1,SARASAEAF
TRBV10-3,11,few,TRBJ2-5,AIRRPPQETQY
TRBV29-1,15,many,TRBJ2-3,SVEDRGLAGTSDTQY
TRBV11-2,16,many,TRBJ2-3,ASSLGTSGGLWADTQY
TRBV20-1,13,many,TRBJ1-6,SARDVARGNSPLH
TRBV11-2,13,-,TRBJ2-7,ASSRVAGAPYEQY
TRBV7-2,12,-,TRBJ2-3,ASSPRGTADTQY
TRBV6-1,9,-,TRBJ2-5,ASSVHETQY
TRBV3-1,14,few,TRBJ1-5,ASSQDSPGGNQPQH
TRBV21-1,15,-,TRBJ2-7,ASSPKGGGRETYEQY
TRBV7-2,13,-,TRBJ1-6,ASSLRGRLDSPLH
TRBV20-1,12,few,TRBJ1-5,SARGDREYQPQH
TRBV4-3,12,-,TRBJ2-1,ASSPPKRYNEQF
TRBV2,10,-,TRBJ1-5,ASSKGDQPQH
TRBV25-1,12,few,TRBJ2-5,ASSGQPGQETQY
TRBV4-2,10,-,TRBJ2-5,ASSHPRETQY
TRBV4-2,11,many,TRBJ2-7,ASSADGGYEQY
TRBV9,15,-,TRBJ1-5,ASSVEGGPLSNQPQH
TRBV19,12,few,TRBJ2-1,ASHGQSSYNEQF
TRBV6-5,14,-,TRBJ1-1,ASSQPGTGGETEAF
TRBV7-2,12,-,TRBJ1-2,ASSSDPRTYGYT
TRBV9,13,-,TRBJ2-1,ASSVSGENYNEQF
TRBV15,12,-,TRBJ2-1,ATSPPRLENEQF
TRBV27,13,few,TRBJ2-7,ASSLVAGASYEQY
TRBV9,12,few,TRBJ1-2,ASSVDARGAGYT
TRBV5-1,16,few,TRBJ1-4,ASSSGTPVMPTNEKLF